The 22 T cell receptor beta chains presented below share a single source sample, sequenced in a study of blood T cell repertoires in COVID-19. The table came from immunoSEQ multiplex PCR; TCRdb's copy has only in-frame clones and leaves some out. There are approximately 72,000 clones in the sample; roughly 85% occur only once, and roughly 18% lies in the top ten. What was sequenced was peripheral blood. Receptor source: a woman of 80 years or more with acute or convalescent COVID-19.

This clone was observed once. This chain links TRBV30 with TRBJ2-5; D remains ambiguous. Trimming pared 0 bases from V and 2 bases from J, leaving 7 bases between. The germline V gene encodes CDR1 GTSNPN and CDR2 SVGIG (reference sequence). The CDR3 length is 13 residues. CDR3 sequence reads: CAWSVLGQETQYF. The CDR3 nucleotides are TGTGCCTGGAGTGTACTTGGTCAAGAGACCCAGTACTTC.

This chain connects TRBV6-5 to TRBJ1-5; D is unresolved. Germline CDR1 reads MNHEY; CDR2 reads SVGAGI. The germline V and J ends were trimmed by 6 bases and 0 bases, with 6 bases remaining between them. This CDR3 comprises 13 residues. This chain's CDR3 is CASRSNSNQPQHF. CDR3 sequence (DNA): TGTGCCAGCAGGAGTAATAGCAATCAGCCCCAGCATTTT.

V and J are TRBV10-1 and TRBJ2-1; D perhaps matches TRBD1 (5 bases). The CDR3 is 13 residues long. V lost 2 bases, J lost 10 bases, and 12 bases lay in between. In germline, CDR1 is WNHNN, CDR2 SYGVQD (reference sequence). This chain's CDR3 is CASSEVGVDEQFF. In DNA, the CDR3 is TGCGCCAGCAGTGAGGTAGGGGTGGACGAGCAGTTCTTC.

The chain carries TRBV19 and TRBJ1-2; D remains unclear. The V end was cut by 8 bases, the J end by 4 bases, with 11 bases between. The CDR3 covers 12 residues. Per the germline V gene, CDR1 is LNHDA and CDR2 is SQIVND (reference sequence). CDR3 nucleotides: TGTGCCAGTTCCTCGCTAGCCTATGGCTACACCTTC. It translates to CASSSLAYGYTF.

V usage is TRBV19 and J usage is TRBJ1-1; 8 bases align to TRBD1. Germline assignment: CDR1 LNHDA and CDR2 SQIVND (reference sequence). With 5 bases clipped from V and 10 bases from J, the junction kept 9 bases outside the gene matches. The CDR3 sequence is 13 residues long. CDR3 sequence reads: CASSPKTGAVAFF. CDR3 sequence (DNA): TGTGCCAGTAGTCCCAAGACAGGGGCGGTAGCTTTCTTT.

The chain carries TRBV7-8 and TRBJ2-1; 8 bases align to TRBD2. Germline values: CDR1 SGHVS, CDR2 FQNEAQ. The V segment lost 3 bases and the J segment 4 bases; nucleotides outside the gene matches: 5. This CDR3 has 15 amino acids. CDR3: CASSFGAGGYNEQFF. The CDR3 region has the DNA TGTGCCAGCAGCTTTGGGGCGGGGGGATACAATGAGCAGTTCTTC.

The chain uses TRBV28 and TRBJ1-5; TRBD1 aligns across 7 bases. Germline CDR1 and CDR2: MDHEN and SYDVKM. The CDR3 contains 15 residues. The V segment lost 2 bases and the J segment 5 bases; nucleotides outside the gene matches: 6. The CDR3 DNA reads TGTGCCAGCAGTTTACCCTTACAGGGGTATCAGCCCCAGCATTTT. Translating gives CASSLPLQGYQPQHF.

The V gene is TRBV19, the J gene TRBJ1-6; possibly TRBD1 for D (6 bases). The germline gives CDR1 LNHDA, CDR2 SQIVND (reference sequence). The CDR3 runs to 16 residues. With 5 bases removed from V and 0 bases from J, the gap between germline ends came to 11 bases. The CDR3 spells CASSETGSSYNSPLHF. The CDR3 bases are TGTGCCAGTAGTGAAACAGGGAGCTCCTATAATTCACCCCTCCACTTT.

The chain links TRBV29-1 to TRBJ2-1, with 16 bases matching TRBD2. After removal of 7 bases from V and 12 bases from J, the junction contained 6 bases not matched to a gene. Per germline, CDR1 SQVTM and CDR2 ANQGSEA. CDR3 size: 13 residues. The CDR3 region is CSAGTSGRAGQFF. In DNA form, the CDR3 reads TGCAGCGCAGGGACTAGCGGGAGGGCCGGGCAGTTCTTC.

The genes are TRBV19 and TRBJ2-5; 8 bases map to TRBD2. The CDR3 is 15 residues long. Germline loops: CDR1 LNHDA, CDR2 SQIVND (reference sequence). After removal of 4 bases from V and 5 bases from J, the junction contained 9 bases not matched to a gene. This CDR3 is CASSTYGGAGETQYF. CDR3 DNA sequence: TGTGCCAGTAGTACCTACGGGGGGGCCGGTGAGACCCAGTACTTC. The full variable domain, completed using reference TRBV19 and TRBJ2-5, is DGGITQSPKYLFRKEGQNVTLSCEQNLNHDAMYWYRQDPGQGLRLIYYSQIVNDFQKGDIAEGYSVSREKKESFPLTVTSAQKNPTAFYLCASSTYGGAGETQYFGPGTRLLVL.

The chain employs TRBV18 and TRBJ1-1, with 9 bases that match TRBD1. This CDR3 comprises 16 residues. Per the germline V gene, CDR1 is KGHSH and CDR2 is LQKENI. J gave up 0 bases and V 4 bases, and 6 bases lay outside the gene matches. The CDR3 here is CASSQGQGRLNTEAFF. The CDR3 DNA sequence: TGTGCCAGCTCACAGGGACAGGGACGTCTGAACACTGAAGCTTTCTTT. The entire variable domain, with the rest obtained from reference TRBV18 and TRBJ1-1, is as follows: NAGVMQNPRHLVRRRGQEARLRCSPMKGHSHVYWYRQLPEEGLKFMVYLQKENIIDESGMPKERFSAEFPKEGPSILRIQQVVRGDSAAYFCASSQGQGRLNTEAFFGQGTRLTVV.

The chain uses TRBV7-2 and TRBJ2-2; tentative D call: TRBD1 (6 bases). The CDR3 runs to 18 residues. The V gene lost 6 bases and the J gene lost 5 bases, with 25 bases spanning the gap. The V gene's germline CDR1 is SGHTA and CDR2 FQGNSA. The DNA for the CDR3 is TGTGCCAGCAGACCCGCTAGTAAGGGGGAGAGGGCTACCGGGGAGCTGTTTTTT. It specifies CASRPASKGERATGELFF.

The chain is built from TRBV6-5 and TRBJ2-7; 9 bases agree with TRBD2. CDR1 and CDR2 (germline): MNHEY, SVGAGI. V lost 8 bases to trimming and J lost 1 base; unmatched junction nucleotides: 6. The CDR3 extends over 14 amino acids. Here the CDR3 reads CASRSSGRSYEQYF. The CDR3 nucleotides are TGTGCCAGCCGTTCCAGCGGGAGGTCCTACGAGCAGTACTTC.

The chain carries TRBV6-4 and TRBJ1-4, with 7 bases aligning to TRBD1. Germline V gene data show CDR1 as MRHNA and CDR2 as SNTAGT. V was clipped by 5 bases and J by 8 bases; unmatched bases: 5. This CDR3 spans 13 amino acids. The CDR3 is CASSRSGGEKLFF. The CDR3 DNA reads as TGTGCCAGCAGTCGATCAGGGGGGGAAAAACTGTTTTTT.

J is TRBJ1-3 and V is TRBV19, with 7 bases that match TRBD1. CDR1 is LNHDA and CDR2 is SQIVND in the germline V gene (reference sequence). J gave up 1 base and V 10 bases, and 4 bases lay outside the gene matches. CDR3 length equals 13 residues. The CDR3 spells CATQGVSGNTIYF. The CDR3 bases are TGTGCCACCCAGGGGGTGTCTGGAAACACCATATATTTT.

The chain employs TRBV29-1 and TRBJ1-1; D gene ambiguous. In germline, CDR1 is SQVTM, CDR2 ANQGSEA. The germline V and J ends were trimmed by 0 bases and 0 bases, with 14 bases remaining between them. The length of the CDR3 is 16 residues. CDR3 bases: TGCAGCGTTGAAGATCTTGCAGGCTGGATGAACACTGAAGCTTTCTTT. It encodes CSVEDLAGWMNTEAFF.

The chain is built from TRBV7-3 and TRBJ2-6; possibly TRBD1 for D (5 bases). The CDR3 totals 15 residues. V was shortened by 7 bases and J by 1 base, with 11 bases between the two germline ends. In germline, CDR1 is SGHTA, CDR2 FQGTGA. CDR3 DNA: TGTGCCAGCACCCTGGGGCGGTCTGGGGCCAACGTCCTGACTTTC. Amino acid sequence: CASTLGRSGANVLTF.

This clone has ten or more counts. The chain is built from TRBV11-1 and TRBJ1-2; 9 bases are shared with TRBD1. V shed 4 bases and J 5 bases; nucleotides not matched to a gene: 2. The germline V gene has CDR1 SGHAT and CDR2 FQDESV (reference sequence). The CDR3 covers 13 residues. This CDR3 is CASSYDRGYGYTF. DNA of the CDR3: TGTGCCAGCAGCTACGACAGGGGGTATGGCTACACCTTC.

The sample holds one count of this clone. This chain connects TRBV3-1 (or the pseudogene TRBV3-2) to TRBJ2-7, with 14 bases matching TRBD2. The length of the CDR3 is 16 residues. V was clipped by 4 bases and J by 5 bases; unmatched bases: 7. Per the germline V gene, CDR1 is LGHDT and CDR2 is YNNKEL (reference sequence). The CDR3: CASSPRLAGGSNEQYF. CDR3 nucleotides: TGTGCCAGCAGCCCCCGACTAGCGGGAGGGAGCAACGAGCAGTACTTC.

The chain carries TRBV7-8 and TRBJ2-7; D possibly corresponds to TRBD2 (6 bases). CDR1 and CDR2 (germline): SGHVS, FQNEAQ. This CDR3 has 13 residues. The V end lost 1 base, the J end lost 3 bases, and 7 bases lay between the germline ends. The DNA for the CDR3 is TGTGCCAGCAGCTTAGGGAGGGGCTACGAGCAGTACTTC. Translated: CASSLGRGYEQYF.

The chain links TRBV10-3 to TRBJ1-2; D is unresolved. V was trimmed by 5 bases and J by 3 bases, leaving 7 bases between them. CDR1 and CDR2 from the germline V gene are ENHRY and SYGVKD. This CDR3 has 12 amino acids. CDR3 sequence reads: CAISSQDYGYTF. CDR3 in DNA: TGTGCCATCAGTTCGCAGGACTATGGCTACACCTTC.

Here the CDR3 reads CATSDPTSGSIYEQYF. DNA of the CDR3: TGTGCCACCAGTGATCCGACTAGCGGGAGTATCTACGAGCAGTACTTC. The gene calls are TRBV24-1 and TRBJ2-7; 12 nucleotides line up with TRBD2. Germline V gene data show CDR1 as KGHDR and CDR2 as SFDVKD. CDR3 length: 16 amino acids. Trimming took 3 bases from V and 3 from J; bases not matched to a gene: 5.